The T cell receptor (beta chain) under discussion was sequenced for a study of T cell responses to AZD1222 COVID-19 vaccine. This table comes from immunoSEQ multiplex PCR, and its TCRdb copy is limited to in-frame clones, with some not included. Here the sample spans around 83,000 clones, around 90% being singletons. The length of the CDR3 is 12 residues. With 4 bases removed from V and 4 bases from J, the gap between germline ends came to 8 bases. CDR1 SGHRS and CDR2 YFSETQ come from the germline V gene. The sequence derives from an adult in good health. Sample: peripheral blood, taken on day 0 of AZD1222 vaccination. The rearrangement joins TRBV5-1 to TRBJ1-1; D is ambiguous. For the CDR3, the DNA is TGCGCCAGCAGCGGCGGCGTCACTGAAGCTTTCTTT. This codes for CASSGGVTEAFF.